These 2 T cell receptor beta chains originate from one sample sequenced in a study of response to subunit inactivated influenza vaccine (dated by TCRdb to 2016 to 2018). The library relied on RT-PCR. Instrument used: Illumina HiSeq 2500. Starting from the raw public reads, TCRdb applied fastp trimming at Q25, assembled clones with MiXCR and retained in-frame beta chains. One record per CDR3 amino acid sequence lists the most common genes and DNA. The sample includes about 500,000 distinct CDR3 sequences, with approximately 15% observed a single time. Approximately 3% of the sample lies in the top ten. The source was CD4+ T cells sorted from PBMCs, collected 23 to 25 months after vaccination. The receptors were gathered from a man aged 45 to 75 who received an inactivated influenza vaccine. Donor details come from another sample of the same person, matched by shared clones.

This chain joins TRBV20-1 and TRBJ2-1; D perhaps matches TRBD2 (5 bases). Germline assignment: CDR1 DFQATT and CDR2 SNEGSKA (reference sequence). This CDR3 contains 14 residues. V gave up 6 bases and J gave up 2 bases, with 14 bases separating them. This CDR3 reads CSASRAGTYNEQFF. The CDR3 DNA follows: TGCAGTGCCAGTAGGGCGGGTACCTACAATGAGCAGTTCTTC.

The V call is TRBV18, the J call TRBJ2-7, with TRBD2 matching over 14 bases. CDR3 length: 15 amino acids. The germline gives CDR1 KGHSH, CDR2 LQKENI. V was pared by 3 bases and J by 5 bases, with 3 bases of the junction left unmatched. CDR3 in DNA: TGTGCCAGCTCACCCGGGACTAGCGGGAGAGACGAGCAGTACTTC. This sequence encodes CASSPGTSGRDEQYF.